What follows are 4 T cell receptor beta chains derived from one specimen sequenced in a study of quantifying T cell responses using KT2 cells. Across the study: Reverse transcription used primers in the TCR alpha and beta constant regions.

Each cDNA got a UMI-containing oligo ligated at its 3' end. An equimolar mix of RC1.1 and RC1.2 primed the beta chain across TRBC1 and TRBC2. TCRdb re-called the UMI-ligation and nested PCR reads through MiXCR, storing one row per CDR3 protein. Among over 35,000 distinct CDR3 sequences, approximately 15% were seen once, and the ten largest hold around 43%. The sample taken for sequencing was PBMCs spiked with cells of the T cell clone KT2. The origin of the receptors is a human donor.

The rearrangement uses TRBV7-2 and TRBJ1-2; D possibly corresponds to TRBD1 (5 bases). Germline lookup yields CDR1 SGHTA and CDR2 FQGNSA. V lost 2 bases and J 6 bases, leaving 13 bases between the germline ends. The CDR3 loop spans 14 amino acids. CDR3 loop: CASSLNVGPNGYTF. The DNA for the CDR3 is TGTGCCAGCAGCTTAAACGTGGGGCCTAATGGCTACACCTTC.

Only a few counts were recorded for this clonotype. The chain carries TRBV20-1 and TRBJ1-5; the D gene is possibly TRBD1 (5 bases). The CDR3 has 16 residues. Trimming took 0 bases from V and 5 from J, leaving 17 bases between them. The germline V gene has CDR1 DFQATT and CDR2 SNEGSKA (reference sequence). CDR3 nucleotides: TGCAGTGCTAGAGAGGCGACAGTCAGATTTTATCAGCCCCAGCATTTT. Its protein is CSAREATVRFYQPQHF.

This clonotype was found a few times. The chain employs TRBV10-3 and TRBJ2-3; 12 bases are a match to TRBD2. V shed 7 bases, J shed 5 bases, and the junction held 7 bases outside the gene matches. Germline CDR1 ENHRY, CDR2 SYGVKD. This CDR3 region has 15 residues. The CDR3 sequence: CAITQLAGGKDTQYF. The CDR3 DNA reads TGTGCCATCACTCAACTAGCGGGAGGCAAAGATACGCAGTATTTT.

J is TRBJ2-7 and V is TRBV2; D remains unclear. CDR1 is SNHLY and CDR2 is FYNNEI in the germline V gene. V shed 6 bases and J shed 2 bases, with 8 bases lying between them. There are 12 residues in the CDR3. CDR3 nucleotides: TGTGCCAGCAGCAGTAAGGCCTACGAGCAGTACTTC. Its translation: CASSSKAYEQYF.